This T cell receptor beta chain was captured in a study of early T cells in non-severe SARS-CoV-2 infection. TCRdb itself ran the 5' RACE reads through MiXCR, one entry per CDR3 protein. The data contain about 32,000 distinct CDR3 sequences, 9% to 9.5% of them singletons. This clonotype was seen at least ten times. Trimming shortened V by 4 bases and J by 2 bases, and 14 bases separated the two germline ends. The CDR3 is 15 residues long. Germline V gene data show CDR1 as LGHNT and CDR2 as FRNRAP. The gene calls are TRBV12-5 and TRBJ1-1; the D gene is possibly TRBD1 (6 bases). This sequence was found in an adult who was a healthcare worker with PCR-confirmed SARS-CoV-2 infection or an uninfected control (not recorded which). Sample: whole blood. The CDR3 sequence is CASGSYEDRNTEAFF. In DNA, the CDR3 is TGTGCTAGTGGTTCCTATGAGGACAGAAACACTGAAGCTTTCTTT.